This T cell receptor (beta chain) was recorded in a study of blood T cell repertoires in COVID-19. The CDR3 spans 14 residues. V was shortened by 2 bases and J by 6 bases, with 11 bases between the two germline ends. Germline CDR1 reads LNHDA; CDR2 reads SQIVND (reference sequence). In the authors' workflow: Estimation of nucleated cell counts was performed using reference gene primer amplification. The method was immunoSEQ multiplex PCR; TCRdb's version includes in-frame clones alone and lacks a portion of them. Clone size and the V and J calls come from that table; the DNA yielded D and trimming. The sample has approximately 210,000 clones; approximately 80% are singletons.

The chain carries TRBV19 and TRBJ1-5, with D possibly matching TRBD1 (5 bases). Sample: peripheral blood. This TCR derives from a human donor in a cohort sampled during active COVID-19. Here the CDR3 DNA reads TGTGCCAGTAGTATAACGGGGGACCGTCAGCCCCAGCATTTT. This codes for CASSITGDRQPQHF.